The 23 T cell receptor beta chains reported below all come from one sample, sequenced in a study of T cells in women clearing cervical HPV infection (dated 2018 in TCRdb). The library was obtained by the immunoSEQ multiplex PCR assay. Held by TCRdb, this immuneACCESS table contains in-frame sequences only and omits some clones. Under half of the omission traces to an unresolved V gene where checked; the cause of the rest is unknown. The sample table gives 35,000 to 45,000 clones. Less than 6% of the sample is taken by the ten largest. The sequencing input was blood buffy coat. Receptor source: a woman between 18 and 75 years old with a cervical HPV16 infection that either progressed to CIN3+ or cleared (not recorded which).

As to this clone: The sequenced fragment ends 3 residues before the CDR3 boundary, so the rest is inferred from the germline J gene. This chain joins TRBV9 and TRBJ2-1, with 8 bases aligning to TRBD2. CDR1 is SGDLS and CDR2 is YYNGEE in the germline V gene. The V gene end was trimmed by 9 bases and the J gene end by 9 bases; junction bases not matched to a gene: 11. The CDR3 runs 13 residues. CDR3 DNA (partial): TGTGCCACCACCCCAGCGGGAGAGGGTGAG. Encoded protein: CATTPAGEGE. The CDR3 as a whole reads CATTPAGEGEQFF.

Regarding this clone: The read is 3 residues too short to cover the CDR3 end, so that end is filled in from the germline J gene. This chain joins TRBV5-1 and TRBJ2-5; D might be TRBD1 (5 bases). The CDR3 extends over 16 amino acids. Trimming cost V 0 bases and J 2 bases, with 14 bases left between them. Per germline, CDR1 SGHRS and CDR2 YFSETQ. CDR3 residues: CASSLEPGNLQETQYF. Incomplete CDR3 DNA: TGCGCCAGCAGCTTGGAACCAGGGAACCTACAAGAGACC.

Comments on this clone: The read terminates 3 residues before the CDR3 end, so the remaining end is supplied by the germline J gene. The chain employs TRBV2 and TRBJ2-4; 8 nucleotides align to TRBD2. The germline V gene has CDR1 SNHLY and CDR2 FYNNEI. The CDR3 spans 15 residues. Germline trimming cut 5 bases from V and 6 bases from J; bases unmatched to any gene: 9. CDR3 DNA (partial): TGTGCCAGCAGTCCCCGGGGCGCGGGGGGAAACATT. Translated, it gives CASSPRGAGGNI. Given in full, the CDR3 is CASSPRGAGGNIQYF. The full variable domain, in which reference TRBV2 and TRBJ2-4 provide the parts outside the CDR3, is EPEVTQTPSHQVTQMGQEVILRCVPISNHLYFYWYRQILGQKVEFLVSFYNNEISEKSEIFDDQFSVERPDGSNFTLKIRSTKLEDSAMYFCASSPRGAGGNIQYFGAGTRLSVL.

The part of the CDR3 DNA that was read is TGTGCCAGCAGCTCCGACCCCGCCGGGGACAATGAG. This gives the protein CASSSDPAGDNE. The entire CDR3 protein is CASSSDPAGDNEQFF. This chain uses TRBV7-6 with TRBJ2-1, with D possibly being TRBD2 (5 bases). The CDR3 goes on 3 residues after the read ends, and that part is filled in from the germline J gene. The CDR3 extends over 15 amino acids. Looked up from germline, CDR1 is SGHVS and CDR2 is FNYEAQ. V lost 4 bases, J lost 5 bases, and 15 bases lay in between.

With regard to this clone: Read data end 3 residues before the CDR3 end; the end is taken from the germline J gene. The chain links TRBV2 to TRBJ2-5, with TRBD1 matching 8 bases. The V and J ends lost 7 bases and 5 bases, in that order; junction bases with no gene match: 6. From germline, CDR1 is SNHLY and CDR2 FYNNEI. This CDR3 has 13 residues. The CDR3 bases that were read are TGTGCCAGCAAAAGGACAGGGCCGGAGACC. Translating it yields CASKRTGPET. In full, the CDR3 reads CASKRTGPETQYF.

On this clone: The observed sequence ends 3 residues before the CDR3 terminus, with the missing tail filled in from the germline J gene. The rearrangement uses TRBV19 and TRBJ1-1; the match to TRBD1 covers 7 bases. The V gene end was trimmed by 3 bases and the J gene end by 3 bases; junction bases not matched to a gene: 4. Germline loops: CDR1 LNHDA, CDR2 SQIVND (reference sequence). The CDR3 has 14 residues. CDR3 protein: CASSIARGYTEAFF. The CDR3 DNA, read in part, is TGTGCCAGTAGTATTGCCAGGGGGTACACTGAA.

Points on this clone: The read terminates 3 residues before the CDR3 end, so the remaining end is supplied by the germline J gene. The V call is TRBV7-9, the J call TRBJ1-2, with a tentative D call TRBD1 (5 bases). The CDR3 length is 13 residues. The ends were cut back, 2 bases at V and 3 bases at J, with 7 bases in the middle. Germline V gene lookup returns CDR1 SEHNR and CDR2 FQNEAQ (reference sequence). CDR3 bases read: TGTGCCAGCAGCTTAATGGGGCACTATGGC. It is translated as CASSLMGHYG. The whole CDR3 protein reads CASSLMGHYGYTF. Full variable domain (rest looked up from reference TRBV7-9 and TRBJ1-2): DTGVSQNPRHKITKRGQNVTFRCDPISEHNRLYWYRQTLGQGPEFLTYFQNEAQLEKSRLLSDRFSAERPKGSFSTLEIQRTEQGDSAMYLCASSLMGHYGYTFGSGTRLTVV.

As for this clone: With the read ending 3 residues before the CDR3 end, the germline J gene is used to fill in that end. The chain uses TRBV2 and TRBJ1-1, with TRBD1 as a possible D gene (5 bases). The CDR3 totals 13 residues. Germline V gene sequence: CDR1 SNHLY, CDR2 FYNNEI. Trimming took off 7 bases at V and 7 bases at J, with 16 bases between the two ends. The covered CDR3 bases are TGTGCCAGCACACACGGACAACTGTATGAA. Protein product: CASTHGQLYE. In full, the CDR3 is CASTHGQLYEAFF.

A word on this clone: Read coverage stops 3 residues before the CDR3 terminus; the germline J gene supplies the remainder. The rearrangement joins TRBV29-1 to TRBJ2-7; TRBD2 matches 8 bases. V was pared by 5 bases and J by 1 base, with 7 bases of the junction left unmatched. Germline CDR1 SQVTM, CDR2 ANQGSEA. This CDR3 region has 14 residues. CDR3 DNA (partial): TGCAGCGTTCGCACTAGCGGTTTGTCCTACGAG. It yields the protein CSVRTSGLSYE. The whole CDR3 protein is CSVRTSGLSYEQYF.

About this clone: The read halts 3 residues ahead of the CDR3 end, with the missing end drawn from the germline J gene. This sequence joins TRBV19 and TRBJ1-5; 7 positions agree with TRBD1. Trimming removed 4 bases from V and 6 bases from J; junction bases left unmatched: 9. This CDR3 contains 15 residues. From germline, CDR1 is LNHDA and CDR2 SQIVND (reference sequence). Partial CDR3 DNA: TGTGCCAGTAGTAAAAGGGGGCAAGGGGGTCAGCCC. Protein product: CASSKRGQGGQP. The whole CDR3 sequence reads CASSKRGQGGQPQHF.

The chain's CDR3 is CAWSVGQSNSPLHF. CDR3 bases read: TGTGCCTGGAGTGTTGGGCAGTCAAATTCACCC. This rearrangement joins TRBV30 to TRBJ1-6; D not certain. The read ends 3 residues early relative to the CDR3; the germline J gene fills the gap. V gave up 0 bases and J gave up 7 bases, with 10 bases separating them. Per germline, CDR1 GTSNPN and CDR2 SVGIG (reference sequence). This CDR3 region has 14 residues.

About this clone: The read ends 3 residues shy of where the CDR3 ends; the end is completed using the germline J gene. The gene calls are TRBV9 and TRBJ2-3, with 12 bases matching TRBD2. This CDR3 region has 16 residues. V shed 3 bases and J 3 bases; nucleotides not matched to a gene: 5. The germline V gene has CDR1 SGDLS and CDR2 YYNGEE. The sequenced part of the CDR3 DNA is TGTGCCAGCAGCGAACTAGCGGGAGGTCAGACAGATACG. Protein product: CASSELAGGQTDT. The full CDR3 protein is CASSELAGGQTDTQYF.

Comment on this clone: The read comes to an end 3 residues before the CDR3 does, leaving the germline J gene to fill in the end. V gene TRBV7-3 combines with J gene TRBJ2-1, with 9 bases aligning to TRBD2. Germline loops: CDR1 SGHTA, CDR2 FQGTGA. This CDR3 is 16 amino acids long. V gave up 4 bases and J gave up 3 bases; unmatched junction bases: 7. The DNA read from the CDR3 is TGTGCCAGCAGCTCTTTTGCTAGCGGGATCTACAATGAG. Protein: CASSSFASGIYNE. The whole CDR3 is CASSSFASGIYNEQFF.

With respect to this clone: Read coverage stops 3 residues before the CDR3 terminus; the germline J gene supplies the remainder. The chain carries TRBV18 and TRBJ2-5; tentatively, D is TRBD1 (5 bases). The CDR3 runs 15 residues. Trimming took off 1 base at V and 3 bases at J, with 12 bases between the two ends. CDR1 and CDR2 (germline): KGHSH, LQKENI. The chain's CDR3 is CASSPQKNRKETQYF. The sequenced CDR3 bases are TGTGCCAGCTCACCACAAAAGAACAGGAAAGAGACC.

Comments on this clone: The CDR3 is cut off 3 residues early in the read; its end comes from the germline J gene. V and J are TRBV20-1 and TRBJ2-1, with D perhaps matching TRBD2 (6 bases). CDR3 length: 15 amino acids. CDR1 and CDR2 (germline): DFQATT, SNEGSKA (reference sequence). The V and J ends lost 3 bases and 5 bases respectively, with 17 bases between them. The CDR3 DNA, read in part, is TGCAGTGCTAGTTCTCGGGAACTAGCTAACAATGAG. It is translated as CSASSRELANNE. In full, the CDR3 is CSASSRELANNEQFF.

Comment on this clone: Read data end 3 residues before the CDR3 end; the end is taken from the germline J gene. The chain recombines TRBV7-6 with TRBJ2-7, with a possible D match to TRBD1 (6 bases). The V and J ends lost 5 bases and 6 bases respectively, with 17 bases between them. This CDR3 has 14 amino acids. Germline V gene data show CDR1 as SGHVS and CDR2 as FNYEAQ. CDR3 residues: CASSVGRGRTEQYF. CDR3 DNA, as far as it was read: TGTGCCAGCAGCGTAGGCAGGGGAAGAACCGAG.

Points on this clone: Germline and junction disagree at one end, which may indicate a read error. Different DNA sequences within this sample yield the same CDR3. Incomplete CDR3 DNA: TGTGCCAGTAGTAGGCTAGCGGGACAATACTCTGGAAACACA. Protein product: CASSRLAGQYSGNT. The entire CDR3 sequence reads CASSRLAGQYSGNTIYF. The chain recombines TRBV19 with TRBJ1-3; perhaps TRBD1 as D (6 bases). Read sequence stops 3 residues before the CDR3 end, and the germline J gene provides the missing end. Germline V gene data show CDR1 as LNHDA and CDR2 as SQIVND (reference sequence). The CDR3 sequence is 17 residues long.

Points on this clone: The CDR3 is cut off 3 residues early in the read; its end comes from the germline J gene. This sequence joins TRBV2 and TRBJ2-3; 13 nucleotides align to TRBD2. Germline V CDR1 and CDR2: SNHLY, FYNNEI. The CDR3 contains 16 residues. The sequenced CDR3 bases are TGTGCCAGCAGTGAACCAGGACTAGCGGGGGCAAAGACG. Its translation: CASSEPGLAGAKT. The whole CDR3 sequence is CASSEPGLAGAKTQYF.

In regard to this clone: One end of the junction does not line up with germline, which may come from a read error. From the germline J gene comes the end of the CDR3, since the read stops 3 residues before it. The gene calls are TRBV6-1 and TRBJ1-1, with 7 bases lining up with TRBD1. The CDR3 totals 14 residues. CDR1 and CDR2 from the germline V gene are MNHNS and SASEGT. The CDR3 bases that were read are TGTGCCAGCAGTGAACCACAGGGGTTCACTGAC. It codes for CASSEPQGFTD. The full CDR3 protein reads CASSEPQGFTDAFF.

On this clone itself: Read data end 3 residues before the CDR3 end; the end is taken from the germline J gene. The rearrangement joins TRBV19 to TRBJ1-1; a possible D gene is TRBD1 (6 bases). V shed 3 bases and J shed 0 bases, with 11 bases lying between them. Germline V gene data show CDR1 as LNHDA and CDR2 as SQIVND (reference sequence). This CDR3 spans 15 amino acids. The covered CDR3 bases are TGTGCCAGTAGTATGGGGTCAGGGGTGAACACTGAA. Protein product: CASSMGSGVNTE. The whole CDR3 sequence is CASSMGSGVNTEAFF.

In regard to this clone: The read ends 3 residues shy of where the CDR3 ends; the end is completed using the germline J gene. The J gene is TRBJ1-2, the V gene TRBV10-3; no clear D gene. Germline V gene lookup returns CDR1 ENHRY and CDR2 SYGVKD. The CDR3 has 14 amino acids. V lost 0 bases and J lost 4, with 9 bases in between. The CDR3 loop is CAISESGQSYGYTF. The sequenced CDR3 bases are TGTGCCATCAGTGAGTCTGGCCAATCCTATGGC.

Concerning this clone: Sequencing ends 3 residues short of the CDR3 end; the germline J gene provides the rest. The V call is TRBV19, the J call TRBJ2-2; 7 bases line up with TRBD1. Germline V gene data show CDR1 as LNHDA and CDR2 as SQIVND (reference sequence). The CDR3 has 14 residues. The J segment lost 0 bases and the V segment lost 9 bases, leaving 4 bases of the junction unmatched. The sequenced part of the CDR3 DNA is TGTGCCAGCCACCAGGGGGCGAACACCGGGGAG. This codes for CASHQGANTGE. The CDR3 in its entirety is CASHQGANTGELFF.

About this clone: The read ends 3 residues before the CDR3 terminus; that terminus is restored from the germline J gene. This chain uses TRBV2 with TRBJ2-7, with D unclear. The germline CDR1 and CDR2 sequences are SNHLY and FYNNEI. V was shortened by 6 bases and J by 2 bases, with 5 bases between the two germline ends. CDR3 length equals 11 residues. The part of the CDR3 DNA that was read is TGTGCCAGCAGGTCTGCCTACGAG. Its protein product is CASRSAYE. Given in full, the CDR3 is CASRSAYEQYF.